A single sample is the source of the 6 T cell receptor beta chains below, sequenced in a study of blood T cell repertoires in COVID-19. Method: immunoSEQ multiplex PCR; TCRdb's copy keeps in-frame clones and lacks some. The sample yields some 200,000 clones, 80% seen once. Input material: peripheral blood. The receptors shown here come from a woman in her seventies with acute or convalescent COVID-19.

The V and J genes are TRBV7-9 and TRBJ2-2; the match to TRBD2 covers 12 bases. The CDR3 covers 19 residues. V lost 3 bases and J lost 3; bases outside the gene matches: 11. Looked up from germline, CDR1 is SEHNR and CDR2 is FQNEAQ (reference sequence). CDR3 region: CASSFAPGGLAGYTGELFF. DNA of the CDR3: TGTGCCAGCAGCTTTGCCCCGGGGGGACTAGCGGGTTACACCGGGGAGCTGTTTTTT.

This clone came up once. The rearrangement uses TRBV20-1 and TRBJ2-7; TRBD2 aligns across 7 bases. Germline-derived CDR1 and CDR2 are DFQATT and SNEGSKA (reference sequence). The length of the CDR3 is 14 residues. V lost 3 bases, J lost 0 bases, and 5 bases stayed unmatched. CDR3 DNA sequence: TGCAGTGCTAGTCTGCGGGGGAGCTCCTACGAGCAGTACTTC. Protein: CSASLRGSSYEQYF.

The chain is built from TRBV11-2 and TRBJ1-1; D possibly corresponds to TRBD1 (6 bases). The CDR3 spans 18 residues. Germline CDR1 is SGHAT and CDR2 is FQNNGV. Between the trimmed V and J ends, which lost 3 bases and 4 bases, there was a span of 24 bases. In DNA form, the CDR3 reads TGTGCCAGCAGCTTCGCAGAATGGGGGCGTGACTGGGTCACTGAAGCTTTCTTT. Amino acids: CASSFAEWGRDWVTEAFF. The full variable domain, in which reference TRBV11-2 and TRBJ1-1 provide the parts outside the CDR3, is EAGVAQSPRYKIIEKRQSVAFWCNPISGHATLYWYQQILGQGPKLLIQFQNNGVVDDSQLPKDRFSAERLKGVDSTLKIQPAKLEDSAVYLCASSFAEWGRDWVTEAFFGQGTRLTVV.

This chain links TRBV2 with TRBJ2-7; 7 bases map to TRBD1. CDR1 and CDR2 (germline): SNHLY, FYNNEI. V lost 6 bases to trimming and J lost 1 base; unmatched junction nucleotides: 0. The CDR3 loop spans 12 amino acids. The DNA of the CDR3 is TGTGCCAGCAGCAGGGGGTCCTACGAGCAGTACGTC. Amino acids: CASSRGSYEQYV.

This chain links TRBV3-1 (or the pseudogene TRBV3-2) with TRBJ2-1, with unresolved D. The CDR3 is 12 residues long. The ends were cut back, 2 bases at V and 5 bases at J, with 4 bases in the middle. Germline V gene lookup returns CDR1 LGHDT and CDR2 YNNKEL (reference sequence). CDR3 sequence (DNA): TGTGCCAGCAGCCAATATAACAATGAGCAGTTCTTC. This translates into CASSQYNNEQFF.

This chain connects TRBV7-2 to TRBJ2-3, with 10 positions matching TRBD2. The CDR3 covers 16 residues. The germline V gene encodes CDR1 SGHTA and CDR2 FQGNSA. V shed 5 bases, J shed 8 bases, and the junction held 13 bases outside the gene matches. CDR3 nucleotide sequence: TGTGCCAGCAGCACGAGCGGGGGGGCAGTGTCACGTACGCAGTATTTT. This codes for CASSTSGGAVSRTQYF. The variable domain in full, completed from reference TRBV7-2 and TRBJ2-3, reads GAGVSQSPSNKVTEKGKDVELRCDPISGHTALYWYRQSLGQGLEFLIYFQGNSAPDKSGLPSDRFSAERTGGSVSTLTIQRTQQEDSAVYLCASSTSGGAVSRTQYFGPGTRLTVL.